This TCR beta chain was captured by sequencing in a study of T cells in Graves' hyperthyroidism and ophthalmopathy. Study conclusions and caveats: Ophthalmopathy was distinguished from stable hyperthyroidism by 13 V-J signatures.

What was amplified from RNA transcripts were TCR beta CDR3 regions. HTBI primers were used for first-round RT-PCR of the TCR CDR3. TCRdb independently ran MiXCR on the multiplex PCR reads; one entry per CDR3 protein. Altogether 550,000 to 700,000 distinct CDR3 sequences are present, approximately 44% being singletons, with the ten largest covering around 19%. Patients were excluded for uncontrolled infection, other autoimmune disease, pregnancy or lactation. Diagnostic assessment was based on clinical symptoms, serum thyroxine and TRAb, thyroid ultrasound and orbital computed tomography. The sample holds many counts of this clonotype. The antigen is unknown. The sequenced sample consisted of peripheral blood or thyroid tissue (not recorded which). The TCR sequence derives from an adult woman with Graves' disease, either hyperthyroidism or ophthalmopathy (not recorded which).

The CDR3 loop reads CASSPGQSMNNEQFF. The CDR3 DNA sequence: TGCGCCAGCAGCCCCGGACAGTCTATGAACAATGAGCAGTTCTTC. This chain links TRBV5-1 with TRBJ2-1; tentative D call: TRBD1 (6 bases). Per germline, CDR1 SGHRS and CDR2 YFSETQ. The CDR3 extends over 15 amino acids. The germline V and J ends were trimmed by 4 bases and 5 bases, with 16 bases remaining between them.